The 12 T cell receptor beta chains given below trace back to one sample, sequenced in a study of T-cell reconstitution after alpha-beta-depleted transplantation in children. The library targeted TCRbeta and was prepared with unique molecular identifiers. TCRdb analysed the PCR reads with MiXCR anew, one entry per CDR3 protein. The sample has roughly 200,000 distinct CDR3 sequences; approximately 10% are singletons. This material consisted of PBMCs, taken before TCRalphabeta/CD19-depleted stem cell transplant. The receptors stem from a child younger than two with acute myeloid leukemia, due to receive a stem cell transplant.

This clonotype has ten or more counts. The chain couples TRBV20-1 to TRBJ2-7; weak D call: TRBD1 (6 bases). The CDR3 totals 15 residues. Trimming shortened V by 6 bases and J by 3 bases, and 21 bases separated the two germline ends. Germline-derived CDR1 and CDR2 are DFQATT and SNEGSKA (reference sequence). The CDR3 DNA is TGCAGTGCGAAAGAGTATCAAGGGACATACTACGAGCAGTACTTC. It translates to CSAKEYQGTYYEQYF.

Comments on this clonotype: Without the conserved terminal phenylalanine or tryptophan, this CDR3 likely stems from a read error. Because the CDR3's place on the DNA is in doubt, the DNA is left out and the CDR3 is given as listed by TCRdb. CDR3 protein: CASNLNPDGPSLHL. The chain carries TRBV5-5 and TRBJ1-2; the table assigns TRBD1, which was not confirmed against the DNA. Ends included, the CDR3 has 14 residues. In germline, CDR1 is SGHKS, CDR2 YYEKEE (reference sequence).

This clonotype was seen just once. V and J are TRBV4-1 and TRBJ2-7; perhaps TRBD2 as D (6 bases). The CDR3 runs 18 residues. V dropped 0 bases and J dropped 1 base, with 19 bases sitting between them. From germline, CDR1 is MGHRA and CDR2 YSYEKL. The CDR3 sequence: CASSQDQIVGRGSYEQYF. DNA for the CDR3: TGCGCCAGCAGCCAAGATCAAATCGTCGGGCGGGGATCCTACGAGCAGTACTTC.

This clonotype was detected only a few times. The gene calls are TRBV20-1 and TRBJ1-4, with D unresolved. This CDR3 is built from 16 residues. The V end lost 1 base, the J end lost 0 bases, and 12 bases lay between the germline ends. Looked up from germline, CDR1 is DFQATT and CDR2 is SNEGSKA (reference sequence). DNA of the CDR3: TGCAGTGCTAGAGCGTTAGGGAGGACAACTAATGAAAAACTGTTTTTT. Translated, it gives CSARALGRTTNEKLFF.

This clonotype was counted at least ten times. The CDR3 reads CASSQVAGRTGELFF. The DNA for the CDR3 is TGTGCCAGCAGCCAAGTGGCGGGGCGGACCGGGGAGCTGTTTTTT. The chain uses TRBV3-1 and TRBJ2-2; tentative D call: TRBD2 (6 bases). Germline V lookup: CDR1 LGHDT, CDR2 YNNKEL (reference sequence). The CDR3 loop spans 15 amino acids. Trimming removed 1 base from V and 5 bases from J, with 11 bases in between.

This clonotype occurred a few times. The chain has TRBV29-1 and TRBJ1-1, with no clear D. The CDR3 sequence is 12 residues long. CDR1 is SQVTM, CDR2 ANQGSEA, per germline. With 7 bases removed from V and 1 base from J, the gap between germline ends came to 10 bases. CDR3 protein: CSAVTGNTEAFF. CDR3 in DNA: TGCAGCGCCGTGACTGGGAACACTGAAGCTTTCTTT.

This clonotype was picked up many times. The V gene is TRBV29-1, the J gene TRBJ2-5; the D gene is possibly TRBD1 (6 bases). CDR1 is SQVTM, CDR2 ANQGSEA, per germline. V was cut by 2 bases and J by 7 bases, with 14 bases left in between. The CDR3 has 13 residues. In nucleotides, the CDR3 is TGCAGCGTTGAACTCCAGGGGCGAGCGACCCAGTACTTC. Protein product: CSVELQGRATQYF. Using reference TRBV29-1 and TRBJ2-5 for the parts outside the CDR3, the full variable domain is SAVISQKPSRDICQRGTSLTIQCQVDSQVTMMFWYRQQPGQSLTLIATANQGSEATYESGFVIDKFPISRPNLTFSTLTVSNMSPEDSSIYLCSVELQGRATQYFGPGTRLLVL.

This clonotype was counted ten times or more. The chain recombines TRBV7-7 with TRBJ2-2; 11 nucleotides match TRBD2. The CDR3 length is 17 residues. Germline V gene sequence: CDR1 SSHAT, CDR2 FNYEAQ (reference sequence). With 4 bases clipped from V and 3 bases from J, the junction kept 7 bases outside the gene matches. This CDR3 is CASSYNLAGGDTGELFF. The CDR3 DNA is TGTGCCAGCAGCTACAACCTAGCGGGGGGAGACACCGGGGAGCTGTTTTTT.

This clonotype was seen repeatedly, ten times or more. The chain employs TRBV29-1 and TRBJ1-4; 8 bases match TRBD1. The CDR3 is 13 amino acids. Trimming at V came to 4 bases and at J to 5 bases, leaving 3 bases not matched to a gene. The germline gives CDR1 SQVTM, CDR2 ANQGSEA. In DNA, the CDR3 is TGCAGCGTTGGGACAGGGCCCAATGAAAAACTGTTTTTT. Amino acid sequence: CSVGTGPNEKLFF.

This clonotype was detected ten times or more. CDR3 amino acids: CASKSGSEFEQFF. The CDR3, as DNA: TGTGCCAGTAAAAGCGGGAGTGAGTTTGAGCAGTTCTTC. This chain connects TRBV19 to TRBJ2-1, with 8 nucleotides matching TRBD2. The CDR3 has 13 residues. V gave up 7 bases and J gave up 9 bases; unmatched junction bases: 8. Germline CDR1 LNHDA, CDR2 SQIVND (reference sequence).

This clonotype showed up many times. The V and J genes are TRBV18 and TRBJ2-5; 13 bases map to TRBD2. With V trimmed by 4 bases and J by 4 bases, 9 bases remained unmatched. Germline CDR1 KGHSH, CDR2 LQKENI. The CDR3 length is 17 residues. CDR3 sequence: CASSLRTSGSGVETQYF. The CDR3 DNA reads as TGTGCCAGCTCACTTAGGACTAGCGGGAGCGGTGTAGAGACCCAGTACTTC.

This clonotype was counted at least ten times. This rearrangement joins TRBV4-1 to TRBJ1-5; D is uncertain. The CDR3 covers 16 residues. The germline V gene has CDR1 MGHRA and CDR2 YSYEKL. Trimming took 1 base from V and 0 from J, leaving 10 bases between them. The CDR3 nucleotides read TGCGCCAGCAGCCAAGTTACATCTCATAGCAATCAGCCCCAGCATTTT. Translated: CASSQVTSHSNQPQHF.